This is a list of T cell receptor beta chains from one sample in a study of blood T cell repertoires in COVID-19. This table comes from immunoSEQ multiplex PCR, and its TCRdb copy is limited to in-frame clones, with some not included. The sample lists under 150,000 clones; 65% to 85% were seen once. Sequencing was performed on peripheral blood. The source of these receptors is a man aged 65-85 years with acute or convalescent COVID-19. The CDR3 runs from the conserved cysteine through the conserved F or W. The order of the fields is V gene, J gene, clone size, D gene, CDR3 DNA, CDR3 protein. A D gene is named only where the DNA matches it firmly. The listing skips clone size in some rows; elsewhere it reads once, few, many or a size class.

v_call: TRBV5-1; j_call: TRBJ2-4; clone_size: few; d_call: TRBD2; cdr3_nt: TGCGCCAGCAGCCCGGCGTCGGGGGGTAAAAACATTCAGTACTTC; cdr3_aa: CASSPASGGKNIQYF
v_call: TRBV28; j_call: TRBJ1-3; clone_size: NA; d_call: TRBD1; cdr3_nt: TGTGCCATCGGGTCAACCGGGACAGGCTTTTCCCAAAACACCATATATTTT; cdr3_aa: CAIGSTGTGFSQNTIYF
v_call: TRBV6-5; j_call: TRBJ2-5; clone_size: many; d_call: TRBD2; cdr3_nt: TGTGCCAGCAGTTGGACTAGCGGACAAGAGACCCAGTACTTC; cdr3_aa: CASSWTSGQETQYF
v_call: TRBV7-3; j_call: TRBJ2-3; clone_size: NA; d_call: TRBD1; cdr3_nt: TGTGCCAGCAGCGGGACAGGGGTTGATACGCAGTATTTT; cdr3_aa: CASSGTGVDTQYF
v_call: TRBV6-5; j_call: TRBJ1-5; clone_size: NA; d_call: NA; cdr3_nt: TGTGCCAGCAGGCTACAGGGAAATCAGCCCCAGCATTTT; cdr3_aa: CASRLQGNQPQHF
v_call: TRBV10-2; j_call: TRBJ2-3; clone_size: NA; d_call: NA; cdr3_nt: TGCGCCAGCAGTGTTGTCGGGGGTTGGAGTGGCACAGATACGCAGTATTTT; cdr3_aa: CASSVVGGWSGTDTQYF
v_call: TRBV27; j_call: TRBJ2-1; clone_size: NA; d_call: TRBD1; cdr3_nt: TGTGCCAGCAGACGGACAGGGGTGGACAATGAGCAGTTCTTC; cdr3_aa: CASRRTGVDNEQFF
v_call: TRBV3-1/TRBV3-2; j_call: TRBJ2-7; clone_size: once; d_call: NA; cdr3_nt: TGTGCCAGCAGCCAGAGCTCCTACGAGCAGTACTTC; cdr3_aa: CASSQSSYEQYF
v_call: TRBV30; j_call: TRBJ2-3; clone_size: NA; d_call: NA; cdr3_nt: TGTGCCTGGAGTGTAAGGCAGGGTGTCACAGATACGCAGTATTTT; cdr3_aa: CAWSVRQGVTDTQYF
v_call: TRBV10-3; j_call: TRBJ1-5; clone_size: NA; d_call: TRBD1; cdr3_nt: TGTGCCATCAGGGAGGACAGGTCCGGTCAGCCCCAGCATTTT; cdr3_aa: CAIREDRSGQPQHF
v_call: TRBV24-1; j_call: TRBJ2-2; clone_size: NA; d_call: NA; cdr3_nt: TGTGCCACCAGCGCCTGGTGGGGCCCGAACACCGGGGAGCTGTTTTTT; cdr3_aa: CATSAWWGPNTGELFF
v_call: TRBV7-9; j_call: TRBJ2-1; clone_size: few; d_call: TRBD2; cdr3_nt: TGTGCCAGCCGGCCCCTGCTAGCGGGGTACAATGAGCAGTTCTTC; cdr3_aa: CASRPLLAGYNEQFF
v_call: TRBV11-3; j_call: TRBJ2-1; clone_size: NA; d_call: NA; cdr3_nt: TGTGCCAGCAGCCCAGGGGCCCCAGGGGGGTTCGGCGAGCAGTTCTTC; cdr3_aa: CASSPGAPGGFGEQFF
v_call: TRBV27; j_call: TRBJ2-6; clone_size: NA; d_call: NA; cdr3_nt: TGTGCCAGCAGCCCTTCTGGGGCCAACGTCCTGACTTTC; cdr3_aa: CASSPSGANVLTF
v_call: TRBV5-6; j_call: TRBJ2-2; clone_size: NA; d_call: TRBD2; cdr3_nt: TGTGCCAGCAGCTCCCTGGGGCGGGGGTCGACGGGGGAGCTGTTTTTT; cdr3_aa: CASSSLGRGSTGELFF
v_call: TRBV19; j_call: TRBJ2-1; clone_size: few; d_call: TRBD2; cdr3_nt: TGTGCCAGTAGTACCTCCGGGACTAGCGGAAGTCGTGAGCAGTTCTTC; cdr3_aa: CASSTSGTSGSREQFF
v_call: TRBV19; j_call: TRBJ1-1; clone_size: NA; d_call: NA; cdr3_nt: TGTGCCAGTAGTATAGATCGTCAGGGTATATCCCGGACTGAAGCTTTCTTT; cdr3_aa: CASSIDRQGISRTEAFF
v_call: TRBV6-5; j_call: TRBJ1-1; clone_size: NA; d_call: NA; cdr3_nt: TGTGCCAGCATCAGACTTGAAGCTTTCTTT; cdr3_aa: CASIRLEAFF
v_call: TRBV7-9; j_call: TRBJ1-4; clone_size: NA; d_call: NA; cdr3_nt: TGTGCCAGCAGCTTGGTTGGGGGGGATCATGAAAAACTGTTTTTT; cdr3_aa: CASSLVGGDHEKLFF
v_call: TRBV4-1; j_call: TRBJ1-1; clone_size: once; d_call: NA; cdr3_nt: TGCGCCAGCAGCCAAGATAGTAGGGGCCACCCGGGGGACACTGAAGCTTTCTTT; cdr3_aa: CASSQDSRGHPGDTEAFF
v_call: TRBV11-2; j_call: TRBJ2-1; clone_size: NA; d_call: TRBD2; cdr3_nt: TGTGCCAGCAGCCTGAGCGGGGGACCCCCCGGCTATGAGCAGTTCTTC; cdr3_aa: CASSLSGGPPGYEQFF
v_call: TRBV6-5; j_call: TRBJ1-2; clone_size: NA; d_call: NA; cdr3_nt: TGTGCCAGCAGTTACGGTCGGGAGAACTATGGCTACACCTTC; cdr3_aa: CASSYGRENYGYTF
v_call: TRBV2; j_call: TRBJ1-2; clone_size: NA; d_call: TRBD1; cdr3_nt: TGTGCCAGCAGTATACAGGGGGTCGACTATGGCTACACCTTC; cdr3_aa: CASSIQGVDYGYTF
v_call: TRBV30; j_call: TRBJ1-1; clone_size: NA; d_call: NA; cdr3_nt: TGTGCCTGGAGTTCCGCAGGTAACACTGAAGCTTTCTTT; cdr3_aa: CAWSSAGNTEAFF
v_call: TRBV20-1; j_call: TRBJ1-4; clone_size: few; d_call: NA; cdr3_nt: TGCAGTGCTAGTTTACAGGGAGTTAATGAAAAACTGTTTTTT; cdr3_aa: CSASLQGVNEKLFF
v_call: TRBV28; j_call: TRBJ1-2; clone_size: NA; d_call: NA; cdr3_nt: TGTGCCAGCAGTCCCCGACAGATGGTCTATGGCTACACCTTC; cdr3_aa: CASSPRQMVYGYTF
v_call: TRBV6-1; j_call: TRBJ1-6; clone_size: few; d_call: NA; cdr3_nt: TGTGCCAGCAGTGAATCCACAGAACTTTCACCCCTCCACTTT; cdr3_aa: CASSESTELSPLHF
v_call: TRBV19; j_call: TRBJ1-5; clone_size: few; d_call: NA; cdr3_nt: TGTGCCAGTAGTATAGAGCGGCAGGGATCTAATCAGCCCCAGCATTTT; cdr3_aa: CASSIERQGSNQPQHF
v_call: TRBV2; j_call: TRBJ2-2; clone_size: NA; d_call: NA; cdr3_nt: TGTGCCAGCATCATGGACAGGAACACCGGGGAGCTGTTTTTT; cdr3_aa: CASIMDRNTGELFF
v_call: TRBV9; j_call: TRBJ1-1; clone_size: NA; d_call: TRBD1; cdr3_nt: TGTGCCAGCAGCGGGCGGGGACAGGGAATGAACACTGAAGCTTTCTTT; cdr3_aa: CASSGRGQGMNTEAFF
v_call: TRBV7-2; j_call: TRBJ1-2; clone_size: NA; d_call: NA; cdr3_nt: TGTGCCAGCAGCTTAGCGCGGGGGGGCGCACATGGCTACACCTTC; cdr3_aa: CASSLARGGAHGYTF
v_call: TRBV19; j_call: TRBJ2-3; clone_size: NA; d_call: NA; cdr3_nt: TGTGCCAGTAGTCTGGACGGGGCAGATACGCAGTATTTT; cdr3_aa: CASSLDGADTQYF
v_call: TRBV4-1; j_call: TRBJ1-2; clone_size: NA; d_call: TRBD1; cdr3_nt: TGCGCCAGCAGCCAAGGCCCTACCAGGGGGCGCAGCTATGGCTACACCTTC; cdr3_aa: CASSQGPTRGRSYGYTF
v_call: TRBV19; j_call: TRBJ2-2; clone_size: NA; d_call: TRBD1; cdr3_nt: TGTGCCAGTAGCAATATTCGGGGACAGGGGGCGAACACCGGGGAGCTGTTTTTT; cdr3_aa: CASSNIRGQGANTGELFF
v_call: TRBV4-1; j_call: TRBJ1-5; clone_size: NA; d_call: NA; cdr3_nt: TGCGCCAGCAGCCCCCAAGGCACAGCCAATCAGCCCCAGCATTTT; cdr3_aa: CASSPQGTANQPQHF
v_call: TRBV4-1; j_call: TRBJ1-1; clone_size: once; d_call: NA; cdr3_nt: TGCGCCAGCAGCCAAGACAGGGGAACGGGTGAAGCTTTCTTT; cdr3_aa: CASSQDRGTGEAFF
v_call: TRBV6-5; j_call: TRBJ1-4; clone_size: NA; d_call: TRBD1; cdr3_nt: TGTGCCAGCAGAGAGACAGGGGCCGTGGGAAAACTGTTTTTT; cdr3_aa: CASRETGAVGKLFF
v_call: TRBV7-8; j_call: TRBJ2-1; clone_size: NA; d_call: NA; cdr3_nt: TGTGCCAGCAGCTTAGTCGCGGCGAGCTCCTACAATGAGCAGTTCTTC; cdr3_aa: CASSLVAASSYNEQFF
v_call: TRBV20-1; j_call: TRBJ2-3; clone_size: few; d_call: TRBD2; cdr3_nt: TGCAGTGCTAGTGTTGCGGGGGGGCCAGATACGCAGTATTTT; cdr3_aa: CSASVAGGPDTQYF
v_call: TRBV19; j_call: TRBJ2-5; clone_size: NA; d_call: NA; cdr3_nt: TGTGCCAGTAGCCGTAAGGGGTCCCGGTACCAAGAGACCCAGTACTTC; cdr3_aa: CASSRKGSRYQETQYF
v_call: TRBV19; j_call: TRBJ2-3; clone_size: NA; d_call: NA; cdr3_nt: TGTGCCAGTAGTATCCCAGGGATCACAGATACGCAGTATTTT; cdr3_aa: CASSIPGITDTQYF